The 20 T cell receptor beta chains presented below share a single source sample, sequenced in a study of blood T cell repertoires in COVID-19. Assay: immunoSEQ multiplex PCR; the TCRdb copy retains only in-frame clones and omits some. The sample lists roughly 250,000 clones; less than 90% were seen once. Sample: peripheral blood. The receptors were sampled from a middle-aged woman who had recovered from COVID-19.

V is TRBV6-1 and J is TRBJ2-3; D unresolved. Per the germline V gene, CDR1 is MNHNS and CDR2 is SASEGT. The V end lost 0 bases, the J end lost 5 bases, and 15 bases lay between the germline ends. This CDR3 is 16 amino acids long. This chain's CDR3 is CASSEAPGSLGDTQYF. The CDR3 nucleotides are TGTGCCAGCAGTGAAGCGCCAGGCAGCCTGGGAGATACGCAGTATTTT.

The rearrangement uses TRBV12-3 or TRBV12-4 and TRBJ2-1; 9 nucleotides line up with TRBD1. CDR3 length: 13 amino acids. The junction had 4 bases not matched to a gene; V was cut back by 4 bases and J by 9 bases. The CDR3 sequence: CASSSDRGGEQFF. The DNA of the CDR3 is TGTGCCAGCAGTTCCGACAGGGGGGGTGAGCAGTTCTTC.

The V gene is TRBV25-1, the J gene TRBJ1-5; D may be TRBD1 (5 bases). The CDR3 runs 14 residues. V gave up 2 bases and J gave up 7 bases, with 12 bases separating them. The germline V gene has CDR1 MGHDK and CDR2 SYGVNS. In DNA form, the CDR3 reads TGTGCCAGCAGTGAACGCAGGGATGGACAGCCCCAGCATTTT. Its translation is CASSERRDGQPQHF.

The gene calls are TRBV30 and TRBJ2-1; 10 bases align to TRBD2. The V gene's germline CDR1 is GTSNPN and CDR2 SVGIG (reference sequence). V dropped 1 base and J dropped 4; count of bases not matched to a gene: 7. CDR3 length: 16 amino acids. CDR3 sequence (DNA): TGTGCCTGGAGTGGCGGACTAGCGGATACTTACAATGAGCAGTTCTTC. Translation: CAWSGGLADTYNEQFF.

V usage is TRBV6-5 and J usage is TRBJ1-1, with D perhaps TRBD1 (5 bases). CDR1 and CDR2 (germline): MNHEY, SVGAGI. V was trimmed by 6 bases and J by 11 bases, leaving 16 bases between them. The CDR3 consists of 12 residues. The CDR3: CASRVGGLRAFF. In DNA form, the CDR3 reads TGTGCCAGCAGAGTGGGGGGGTTGCGTGCTTTCTTT.

This chain connects TRBV11-3 to TRBJ2-2, with TRBD2 as a possible D gene (6 bases). Germline V gene sequence: CDR1 SGHNT, CDR2 YENEEA. The CDR3 has 14 amino acids. The V end lost 8 bases, the J end lost 5 bases, and 15 bases lay between the germline ends. The CDR3 region is CASGGTVNTGELFF. In DNA, the CDR3 is TGTGCCAGCGGCGGGACTGTTAATACCGGGGAGCTGTTTTTT. Supplemented by reference TRBV11-3 and TRBJ2-2, the full variable domain reads EAGVVQSPRYKIIEKKQPVAFWCNPISGHNTLYWYLQNLGQGPELLIRYENEEAVDDSQLPKDRFSAERLKGVDSTLKIQPAELGDSAVYLCASGGTVNTGELFFGEGSRLTVL.

The chain couples TRBV5-4 to TRBJ2-1, with TRBD2 identical over 12 bases. This CDR3 is 16 amino acids long. Germline V gene lookup returns CDR1 SGHNT and CDR2 YYREEE (reference sequence). The J segment lost 4 bases and the V segment lost 3 bases, leaving 5 bases of the junction unmatched. The CDR3 protein is CASSSRTSGDYNEQFF. The CDR3 coding sequence is TGTGCCAGCAGCTCCCGGACTAGCGGGGATTACAATGAGCAGTTCTTC.

CDR3 amino acids: CASSSDRGSSYEQYF. CDR3 bases: TGCGCCAGCAGCTCGGACAGGGGGAGCTCCTACGAGCAGTACTTC. The chain combines TRBV5-1 with TRBJ2-7, with 10 bases identical to TRBD1. CDR3 length: 15 amino acids. The J segment lost 0 bases and the V segment lost 3 bases, leaving 3 bases of the junction unmatched. Germline CDR1 is SGHRS and CDR2 is YFSETQ.

The chain employs TRBV7-9 and TRBJ2-7, with D uncertain. From germline, CDR1 is SEHNR and CDR2 FQNEAQ (reference sequence). The CDR3 length is 13 residues. Between the trimmed V and J ends, which lost 2 bases and 2 bases, there was a span of 7 bases. CDR3 DNA: TGTGCCAGCAGCTTACAGGTTCCCTACGAGCAGTACTTC. Translated, it gives CASSLQVPYEQYF.

This chain joins TRBV13 and TRBJ2-7, with a weak D call TRBD1 (6 bases). This CDR3 contains 13 residues. The ends were cut back, 8 bases at V and 0 bases at J, with 11 bases in the middle. Germline V CDR1 and CDR2: PRHDT, FYEKMQ (reference sequence). The CDR3 region has the DNA TGTGCCAGCTCAGAGGGGGACTCCTACGAGCAGTACTTC. It translates to CASSEGDSYEQYF.

CDR3 amino acids: CASSVGAGQPAKNIQYF. The CDR3 DNA sequence: TGTGCCAGCAGTGTAGGGGCAGGCCAGCCAGCCAAAAACATTCAGTACTTC. The chain joins TRBV2 to TRBJ2-4; the D gene is possibly TRBD1 (5 bases). V lost 4 bases to trimming and J lost 0 bases, with 16 bases between them. CDR1 is SNHLY and CDR2 is FYNNEI in the germline V gene. The CDR3 sequence is 17 residues long.

The chain joins TRBV7-2 to TRBJ1-2; D remains unclear. CDR3 length: 13 amino acids. From germline, CDR1 is SGHTA and CDR2 FQGNSA. V was clipped by 2 bases and J by 2 bases, with 6 bases between them. CDR3 sequence reads: CASSLTQNYGYTF. In nucleotides, the CDR3 is TGTGCCAGCAGCTTAACACAGAACTATGGCTACACCTTC.

This sequence joins TRBV6-5 and TRBJ2-3, with 8 bases identical to TRBD1. This CDR3 has 14 residues. From germline, CDR1 is MNHEY and CDR2 SVGAGI. V was pared by 5 bases and J by 7 bases, with 8 bases of the junction left unmatched. CDR3 in amino acids: CASSPGQAFYTQYF. CDR3 DNA sequence: TGTGCCAGCAGTCCGGGACAGGCCTTCTATACGCAGTATTTT.

This chain connects TRBV28 to TRBJ1-6; D gene unclear. The V end lost 6 bases, the J end lost 9 bases, and 12 bases lay between the germline ends. The CDR3 runs to 13 residues. Germline assignment: CDR1 MDHEN and CDR2 SYDVKM. CDR3 sequence (DNA): TGTGCCAGCAGCCCCCTGGGAGTTTCACCCCTCCACTTT. It is translated as CASSPLGVSPLHF. Variable domain in full (rest from reference TRBV28 and TRBJ1-6): DVKVTQSSRYLVKRTGEKVFLECVQDMDHENMFWYRQDPGLGLRLIYFSYDVKMKEKGDIPEGYSVSREKKERFSLILESASTNQTSMYLCASSPLGVSPLHFGNGTRLTVT.

The rearrangement joins TRBV9 to TRBJ2-3; TRBD2 matches at 9 bases. The CDR3 is 18 residues long. V shed 0 bases and J 4 bases; nucleotides not matched to a gene: 12. In germline, CDR1 is SGDLS, CDR2 YYNGEE. The CDR3 nucleotides are TGTGCCAGCAGCGTAGAACCGTTCGGGGCGGGGGGGCCAGATACGCAGTATTTT. Its translation: CASSVEPFGAGGPDTQYF. The full variable domain, its missing parts supplied by reference TRBV9 and TRBJ2-3, is DSGVTQTPKHLITATGQRVTLRCSPRSGDLSVYWYQQSLDQGLQFLIQYYNGEERAKGNILERFSAQQFPDLHSELNLSSLELGDSALYFCASSVEPFGAGGPDTQYFGPGTRLTVL.

The rearrangement joins TRBV5-1 to TRBJ2-5; a weak D match, TRBD1 (5 bases). V was shortened by 0 bases and J by 7 bases, with 10 bases between the two germline ends. This CDR3 has 13 amino acids. Germline assignment: CDR1 SGHRS and CDR2 YFSETQ. In DNA form, the CDR3 reads TGCGCCAGCAGCTTGGAGGGGCTCGCGACCCAGTACTTC. It encodes CASSLEGLATQYF.

The gene calls are TRBV6-5 and TRBJ2-7, with a tentative D call TRBD2 (5 bases). Per germline, CDR1 MNHEY and CDR2 SVGAGI. The CDR3 is 13 amino acids. Trimming cost V 8 bases and J 1 base, with 12 bases left between them. CDR3 sequence (DNA): TGTGCCAGCTGGGCCGGGGTTTCCTACGAGCAGTACTTC. This sequence encodes CASWAGVSYEQYF.

CDR3: CASSRGTGSTEAFF. The CDR3 bases are TGCGCCAGCAGCCGGGGGACGGGAAGCACTGAAGCTTTCTTT. The chain employs TRBV5-1 and TRBJ1-1, with D possibly TRBD1 on 5 matching bases. The CDR3 spans 14 residues. CDR1 is SGHRS and CDR2 is YFSETQ in the germline V gene. Trimming took off 4 bases at V and 4 bases at J, with 14 bases between the two ends.

The V call is TRBV6-1, the J call TRBJ1-2; the D gene is possibly TRBD1 (5 bases). The CDR3 sequence is 14 residues long. Germline values: CDR1 MNHNS, CDR2 SASEGT. V was shortened by 1 base and J by 4 bases, with 10 bases between the two germline ends. The CDR3 region has the DNA TGTGCCAGCAGTGAAGTAGGGGCTCGCTATGGCTACACCTTC. Translating it yields CASSEVGARYGYTF.

This chain uses TRBV19 with TRBJ2-1; a possible D gene is TRBD1 (5 bases). Germline V gene data show CDR1 as LNHDA and CDR2 as SQIVND (reference sequence). V shed 3 bases and J shed 8 bases, with 14 bases lying between them. The CDR3 extends over 14 amino acids. CDR3 nucleotides: TGTGCCAGTAGTATTGTGTCAGGGTTCGATGAGCAGTTCTTC. Its protein is CASSIVSGFDEQFF. Drawing the rest from reference TRBV19 and TRBJ2-1, the complete variable domain is DGGITQSPKYLFRKEGQNVTLSCEQNLNHDAMYWYRQDPGQGLRLIYYSQIVNDFQKGDIAEGYSVSREKKESFPLTVTSAQKNPTAFYLCASSIVSGFDEQFFGPGTRLTVL.